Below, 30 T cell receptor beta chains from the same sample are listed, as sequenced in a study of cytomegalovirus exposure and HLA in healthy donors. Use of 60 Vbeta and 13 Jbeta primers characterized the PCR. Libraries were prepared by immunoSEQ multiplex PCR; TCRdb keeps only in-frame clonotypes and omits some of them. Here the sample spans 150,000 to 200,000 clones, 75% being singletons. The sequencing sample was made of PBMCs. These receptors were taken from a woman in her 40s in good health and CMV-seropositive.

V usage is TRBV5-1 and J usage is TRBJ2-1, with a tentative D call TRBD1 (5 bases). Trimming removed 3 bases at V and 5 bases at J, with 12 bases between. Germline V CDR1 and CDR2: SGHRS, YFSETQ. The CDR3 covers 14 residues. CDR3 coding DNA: TGCGCCAGCAGCTCGACAGACGGCAACAATGAGCAGTTCTTC. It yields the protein CASSSTDGNNEQFF.

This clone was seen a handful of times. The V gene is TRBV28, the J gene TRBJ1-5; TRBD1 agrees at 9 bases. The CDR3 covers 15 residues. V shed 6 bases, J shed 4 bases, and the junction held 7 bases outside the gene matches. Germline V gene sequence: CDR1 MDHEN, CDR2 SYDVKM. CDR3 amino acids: CASSRQGELNQPQHF. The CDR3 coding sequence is TGTGCCAGCAGCCGACAGGGGGAGCTTAATCAGCCCCAGCATTTT.

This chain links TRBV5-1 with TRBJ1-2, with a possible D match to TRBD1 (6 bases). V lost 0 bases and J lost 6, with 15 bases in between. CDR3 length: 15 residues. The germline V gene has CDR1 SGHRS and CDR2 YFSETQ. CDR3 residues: CASSLEATGTDGYTF. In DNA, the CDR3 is TGCGCCAGCAGCTTGGAAGCAACAGGGACGGATGGCTACACCTTC.

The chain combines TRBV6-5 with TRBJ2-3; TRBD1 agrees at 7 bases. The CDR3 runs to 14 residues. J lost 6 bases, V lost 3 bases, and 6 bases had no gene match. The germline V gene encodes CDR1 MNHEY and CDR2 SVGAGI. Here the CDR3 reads CASSYSQGPDTQYF. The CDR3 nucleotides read TGTGCCAGCAGTTATTCACAGGGGCCCGATACGCAGTATTTT.

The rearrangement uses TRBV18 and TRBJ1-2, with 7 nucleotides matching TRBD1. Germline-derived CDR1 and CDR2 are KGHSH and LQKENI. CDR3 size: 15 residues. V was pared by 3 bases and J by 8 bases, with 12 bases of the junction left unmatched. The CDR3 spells CASSPSREQGDGYTF. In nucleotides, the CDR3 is TGTGCCAGCTCACCCAGTCGAGAGCAGGGGGACGGCTACACCTTC.

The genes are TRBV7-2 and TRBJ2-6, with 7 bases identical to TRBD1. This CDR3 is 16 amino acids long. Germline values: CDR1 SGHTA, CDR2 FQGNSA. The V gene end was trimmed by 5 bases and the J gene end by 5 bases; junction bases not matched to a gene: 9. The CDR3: CASSTRGRGWANVLTF. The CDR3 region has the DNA TGTGCCAGCAGCACCAGGGGGAGAGGCTGGGCCAACGTCCTGACTTTC.

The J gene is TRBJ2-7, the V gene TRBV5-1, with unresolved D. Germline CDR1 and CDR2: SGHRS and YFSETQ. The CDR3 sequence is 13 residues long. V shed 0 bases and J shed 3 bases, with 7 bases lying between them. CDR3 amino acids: CASSLAPNYEQYF. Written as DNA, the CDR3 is TGCGCCAGCAGCTTGGCACCTAACTACGAGCAGTACTTC.

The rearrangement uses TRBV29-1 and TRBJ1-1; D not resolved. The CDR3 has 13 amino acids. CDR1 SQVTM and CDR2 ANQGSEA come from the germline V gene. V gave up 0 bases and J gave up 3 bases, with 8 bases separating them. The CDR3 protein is CSVEDVRDTEAFF. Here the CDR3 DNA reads TGCAGCGTTGAAGATGTACGGGACACTGAAGCTTTCTTT.

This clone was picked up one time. CDR3 sequence (DNA): TGTGCCAGCAGTACCGGGACTAGCGGATCCTACGAGCAGTACTTC. Translation gives CASSTGTSGSYEQYF. The rearrangement joins TRBV6-5 to TRBJ2-7; 11 bases line up with TRBD2. V was pared by 5 bases and J by 1 base, with 4 bases of the junction left unmatched. Germline CDR1 reads MNHEY; CDR2 reads SVGAGI. The CDR3 extends over 15 amino acids.

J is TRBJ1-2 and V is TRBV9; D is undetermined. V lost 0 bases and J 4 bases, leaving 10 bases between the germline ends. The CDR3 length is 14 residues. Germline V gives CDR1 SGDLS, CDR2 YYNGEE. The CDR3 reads CASSVEAEAYGYTF. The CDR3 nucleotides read TGTGCCAGCAGCGTAGAGGCGGAGGCCTATGGCTACACCTTC.

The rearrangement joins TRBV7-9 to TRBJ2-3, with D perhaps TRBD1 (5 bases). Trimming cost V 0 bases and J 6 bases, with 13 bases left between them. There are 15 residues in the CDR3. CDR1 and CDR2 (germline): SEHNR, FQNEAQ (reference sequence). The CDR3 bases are TGTGCCAGCAGCTTAGCGGGGCAGCCCCAGGATACGCAGTATTTT. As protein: CASSLAGQPQDTQYF.

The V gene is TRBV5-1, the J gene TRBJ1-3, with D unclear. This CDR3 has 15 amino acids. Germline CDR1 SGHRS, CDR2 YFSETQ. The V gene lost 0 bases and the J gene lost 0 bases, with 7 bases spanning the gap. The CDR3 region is CASSLGGSSGNTIYF. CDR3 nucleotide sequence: TGCGCCAGCAGCTTGGGCGGCAGCTCTGGAAACACCATATATTTT.

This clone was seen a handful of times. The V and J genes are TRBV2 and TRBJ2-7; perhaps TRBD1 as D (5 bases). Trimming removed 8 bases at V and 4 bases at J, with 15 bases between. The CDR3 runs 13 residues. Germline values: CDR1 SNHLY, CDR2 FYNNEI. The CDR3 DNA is TGTGCCAGCTCACCACAGGTGGGATACGAGCAGTACTTC. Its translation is CASSPQVGYEQYF.

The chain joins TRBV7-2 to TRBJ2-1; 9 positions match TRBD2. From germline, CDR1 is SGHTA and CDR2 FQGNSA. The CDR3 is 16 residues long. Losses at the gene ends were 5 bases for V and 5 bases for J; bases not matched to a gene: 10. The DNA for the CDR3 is TGTGCCAGCAGCCCCTACCTAGCGGGGTCGGACAATGAGCAGTTCTTC. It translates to CASSPYLAGSDNEQFF.

The CDR3: CASSLGPGGTEAFF. In DNA, the CDR3 is TGTGCCAGCAGCTTAGGCCCGGGTGGCACTGAAGCTTTCTTT. This sequence joins TRBV11-2 and TRBJ1-1; the D is unclear. Germline values: CDR1 SGHAT, CDR2 FQNNGV. Trimming shortened V by 1 base and J by 4 bases, and 10 bases separated the two germline ends. CDR3 size: 14 residues. The variable domain in full, with the rest retrieved from reference TRBV11-2 and TRBJ1-1, is EAGVAQSPRYKIIEKRQSVAFWCNPISGHATLYWYQQILGQGPKLLIQFQNNGVVDDSQLPKDRFSAERLKGVDSTLKIQPAKLEDSAVYLCASSLGPGGTEAFFGQGTRLTVV.

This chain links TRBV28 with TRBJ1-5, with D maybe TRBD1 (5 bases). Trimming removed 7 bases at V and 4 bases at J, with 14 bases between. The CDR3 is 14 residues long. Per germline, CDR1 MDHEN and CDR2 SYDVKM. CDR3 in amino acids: CASMTRVSNQPQHF. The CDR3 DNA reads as TGTGCCAGCATGACCAGGGTATCAAATCAGCCCCAGCATTTT.

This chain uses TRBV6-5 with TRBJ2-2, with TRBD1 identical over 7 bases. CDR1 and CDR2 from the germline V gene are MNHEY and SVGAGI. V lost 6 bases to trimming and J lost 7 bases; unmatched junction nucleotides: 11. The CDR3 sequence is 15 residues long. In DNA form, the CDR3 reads TGTGCCAGCAGAGAAACCACAGGGGTTGACGGGGAGCTGTTTTTT. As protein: CASRETTGVDGELFF.

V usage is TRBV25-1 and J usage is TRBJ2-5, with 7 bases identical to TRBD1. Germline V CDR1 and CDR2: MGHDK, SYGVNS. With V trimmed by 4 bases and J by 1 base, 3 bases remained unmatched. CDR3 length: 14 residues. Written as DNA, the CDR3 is TGTGCCAGCAGTGGACAGGGATTCCAAGAGACCCAGTACTTC. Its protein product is CASSGQGFQETQYF. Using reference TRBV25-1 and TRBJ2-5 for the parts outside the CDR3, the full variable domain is EADIYQTPRYLVIGTGKKITLECSQTMGHDKMYWYQQDPGMELHLIHYSYGVNSTEKGDLSSESTVSRIRTEHFPLTLESARPSHTSQYLCASSGQGFQETQYFGPGTRLLVL.

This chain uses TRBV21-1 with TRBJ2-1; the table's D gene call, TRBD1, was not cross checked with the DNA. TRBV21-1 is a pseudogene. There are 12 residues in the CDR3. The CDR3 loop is CASSPSDNEQFF. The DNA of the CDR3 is TGTGCCAGCAGTCCCTCAGACAATGAGCAGTTCTTC.

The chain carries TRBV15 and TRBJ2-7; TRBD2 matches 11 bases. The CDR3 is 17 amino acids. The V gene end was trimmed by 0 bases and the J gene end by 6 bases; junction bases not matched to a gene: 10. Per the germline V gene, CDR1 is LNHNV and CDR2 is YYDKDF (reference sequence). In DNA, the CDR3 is TGTGCCACCAGCAGAGATAGTCTAGCGGGAGGAGGTGGCGAGCAGTACTTC. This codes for CATSRDSLAGGGGEQYF.

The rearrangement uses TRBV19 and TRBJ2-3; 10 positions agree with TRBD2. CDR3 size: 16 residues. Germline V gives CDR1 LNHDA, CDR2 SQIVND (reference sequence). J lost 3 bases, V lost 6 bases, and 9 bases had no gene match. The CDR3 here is CASRSTSSGRTDTQYF. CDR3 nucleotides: TGTGCCAGTAGAAGTACGTCTAGCGGGAGAACAGATACGCAGTATTTT.

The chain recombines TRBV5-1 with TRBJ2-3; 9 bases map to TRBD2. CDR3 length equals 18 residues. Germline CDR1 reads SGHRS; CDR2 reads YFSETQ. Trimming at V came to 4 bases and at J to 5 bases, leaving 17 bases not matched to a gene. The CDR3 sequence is CASSPVVAGVPSGDTQYF. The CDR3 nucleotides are TGCGCCAGCAGCCCCGTAGTAGCGGGAGTTCCCTCGGGAGATACGCAGTATTTT.

DNA of the CDR3: TGTGCCAGCAGTCAGGGGGCGGCTGGAAACACCATATATTTT. Its protein product is CASSQGAAGNTIYF. This chain links TRBV6-6 with TRBJ1-3, with TRBD1 matching over 8 bases. Trimming cost V 5 bases and J 2 bases; bases outside gene matches: 2. The CDR3 has 14 residues. CDR1 is MNHNY and CDR2 is SVGAGI in the germline V gene (reference sequence).

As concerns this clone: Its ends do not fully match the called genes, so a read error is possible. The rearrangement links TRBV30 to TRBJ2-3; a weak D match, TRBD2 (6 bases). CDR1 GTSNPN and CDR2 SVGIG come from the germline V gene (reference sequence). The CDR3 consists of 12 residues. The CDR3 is CGWRESTDTQYF. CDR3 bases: TGCGGATGGAGGGAGTCCACAGATACGCAGTATTTT. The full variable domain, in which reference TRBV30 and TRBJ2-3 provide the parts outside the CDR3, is SQTIHQWPATLVQPVGSPLSLECTVEGTSNPNLYWYRQAAGRGLQLLFYSVGIGQISSEVPQNLSASRPQDRQFILSSKKLLLSDSGFYLCGWRESTDTQYFGPGTRLTVL.

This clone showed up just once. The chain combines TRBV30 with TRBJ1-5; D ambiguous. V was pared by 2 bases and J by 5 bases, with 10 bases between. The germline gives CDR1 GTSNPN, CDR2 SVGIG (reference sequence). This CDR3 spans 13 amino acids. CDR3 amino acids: CAWSPGFDQPQHF. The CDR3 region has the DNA TGTGCCTGGAGTCCGGGGTTTGATCAGCCCCAGCATTTT.

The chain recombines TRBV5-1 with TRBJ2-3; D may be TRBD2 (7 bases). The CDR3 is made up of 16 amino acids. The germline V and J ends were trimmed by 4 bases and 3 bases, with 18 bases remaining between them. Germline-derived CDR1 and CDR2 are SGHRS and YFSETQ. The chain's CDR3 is CASSLEGRGSTDTQYF. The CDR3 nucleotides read TGCGCCAGCAGCCTAGAAGGGAGGGGGTCGACAGATACGCAGTATTTT. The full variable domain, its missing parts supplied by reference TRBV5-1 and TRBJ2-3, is KAGVTQTPRYLIKTRGQQVTLSCSPISGHRSVSWYQQTPGQGLQFLFEYFSETQRNKGNFPGRFSGRQFSNSRSEMNVSTLELGDSALYLCASSLEGRGSTDTQYFGPGTRLTVL.

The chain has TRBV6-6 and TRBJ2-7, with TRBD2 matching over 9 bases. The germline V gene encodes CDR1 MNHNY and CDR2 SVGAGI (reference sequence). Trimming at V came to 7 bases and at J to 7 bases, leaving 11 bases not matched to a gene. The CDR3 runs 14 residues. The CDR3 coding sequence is TGTGCCAGCACCGTAGCGGGAGATTATAAGGAGCAGTACTTC. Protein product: CASTVAGDYKEQYF.

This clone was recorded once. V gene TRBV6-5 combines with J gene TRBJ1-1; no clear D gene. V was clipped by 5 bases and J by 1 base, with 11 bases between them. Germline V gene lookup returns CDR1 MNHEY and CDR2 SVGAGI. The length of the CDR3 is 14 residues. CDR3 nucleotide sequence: TGTGCCAGCAGTCCCCGGGCGGGGAACACTGAAGCTTTCTTT. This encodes CASSPRAGNTEAFF.

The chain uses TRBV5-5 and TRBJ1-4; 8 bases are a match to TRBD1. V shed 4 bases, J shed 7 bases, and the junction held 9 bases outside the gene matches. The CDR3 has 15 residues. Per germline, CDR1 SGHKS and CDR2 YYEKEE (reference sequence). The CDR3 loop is CASSPAGGGGEKLFF. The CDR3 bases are TGTGCCAGCAGCCCGGCAGGGGGCGGTGGTGAAAAACTGTTTTTT.

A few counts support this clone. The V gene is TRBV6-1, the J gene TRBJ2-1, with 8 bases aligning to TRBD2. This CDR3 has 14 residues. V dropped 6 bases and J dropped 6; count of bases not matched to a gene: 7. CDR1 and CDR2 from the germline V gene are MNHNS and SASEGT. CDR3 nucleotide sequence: TGTGCCAGCAGAGGGACTAGTACAGGCAATGAGCAGTTCTTC. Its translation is CASRGTSTGNEQFF.